Here is one TCR beta chain with its context. Its antigen is currently not known. Base qualities are missing; no much larger clone stands one base away. The data stem from a study of T cells and copy number aberrations in small-cell lung cancer (dated by TCRdb to the early 2020s). Describing the broader study: Whole-exome sequencing of the same tumor regions was paired with TCR repertoire sequencing so that T cell metrics could be related to mutations and copy number aberrations. Tumor TCR data were available for some 16 patients, and some 15 patients had TCR data from both tumor and normal tissue.

The donors were limited-stage small-cell lung cancer patients whose surgical resection took place in Hangzhou, China, between the late 2000s and the early 2020s. All donors had upfront surgery without preoperative chemotherapy or radiotherapy, and none received immunotherapy before or after surgery. Each of the 20 or so patients in the sequenced cohort was a smoker or a heavy second-hand smoker. Adjacent normal lung was collected at least 2 cm from the tumor margin and was morphologically confirmed by two pathologists to be free of malignant cells. To characterize T cell repertoire heterogeneity, the study applied multi-region TCR-beta sequencing to resected limited-stage small-cell lung cancers and to tumor-adjacent lung tissue. Genomic DNA was extracted from FFPE tissue using the AllPrep DNA/RNA FFPE Kit (Qiagen). Broad study findings and their caveats: All specimens consisted of formalin-fixed paraffin-embedded tissue, which is known to introduce sequencing artifacts. Because surgical resection is uncommon in small-cell lung cancer, the study was limited by a small sample size, and the findings need validation. Lower T-cell density, richness and clonality were observed in tumors than in adjacent lung tissue, although the difference in density was not significant.

The CDR3 has 16 amino acids, counting the end cysteine and phenylalanine. The sequence is cut down to CDR3 DNA, 48 bases in frame from base 1. Compared with germline, V lacks 0 bases and J lacks 6 bases; bases without a gene match: 9. Using multiplexed V- and J-gene primers, the immunoSEQ hsTCRB Kit amplified TCR-beta CDR3 regions from genomic DNA. Unique DNA barcodes were added in a second PCR, and the samples were pooled together with one negative control and one positive control. An Illumina MiSeq running a 150-cycle paired-end protocol was used to sequence the pooled TCR-beta libraries. On the study's bioinformatics: Raw sequencing data were processed by Adaptive Biotechnologies into a report with normalized, annotated TCR-beta repertoires. T-cell density was computed as TCR-beta templates normalized to usable DNA, which was estimated by amplifying housekeeping genes. Richness counted unique rearrangements, and clonality was defined as 1 minus Pielou's evenness. TCRdb holds this immuneACCESS table with in-frame rearrangements only. Some clones are missing; in checked studies, unresolved V genes explain under half, and the rest has no known cause. Clone size and the V and J calls come from that table; the DNA yielded D and trimming. This sample has just over 2,500 clones in its table, and 80% of those were observed once. The top ten hold roughly 4.5% of the sample.

The rearrangement joined TRBV6-7 to TRBJ2-3; 7 junctional bases match TRBD2. TRBV6-7 is treated as an ORF (open reading frame) with a function not yet certain. The TCR sequence derives from a man aged 40-55 years with small cell lung cancer. The sample was normal tissue next to the tumor. In nucleotide form, the sequence is TGTGCCAGCAGTTACTCGAGTCGGCGGACTAGGGATACGCAGTATTTT. This is translated as CASSYSSRRTRDTQYF.